This T cell receptor beta chain was captured by sequencing in a study of identical twins. TCRdb processed the 5' RACE reads anew with MiXCR; each CDR3 protein has one entry. The table records around 490,000 distinct CDR3 sequences, 13% to 15% of them present only once. Germline V gives CDR1 DFQATT, CDR2 SNEGSKA (reference sequence). V lost 3 bases and J lost 2, with 15 bases in between. The CDR3 covers 15 residues. The same sample was also studied in work on yellow fever vaccine responses in identical twins.

This TCR was recovered from a woman under 30 in good health. Specimen: CD4+ T cells sorted from blood. The rearrangement links TRBV20-1 to TRBJ2-3; D uncertain. The CDR3 here is CSARSRPFNTDTQYF. DNA of the CDR3: TGCAGTGCTAGGTCAAGACCTTTTAACACAGATACGCAGTATTTT.